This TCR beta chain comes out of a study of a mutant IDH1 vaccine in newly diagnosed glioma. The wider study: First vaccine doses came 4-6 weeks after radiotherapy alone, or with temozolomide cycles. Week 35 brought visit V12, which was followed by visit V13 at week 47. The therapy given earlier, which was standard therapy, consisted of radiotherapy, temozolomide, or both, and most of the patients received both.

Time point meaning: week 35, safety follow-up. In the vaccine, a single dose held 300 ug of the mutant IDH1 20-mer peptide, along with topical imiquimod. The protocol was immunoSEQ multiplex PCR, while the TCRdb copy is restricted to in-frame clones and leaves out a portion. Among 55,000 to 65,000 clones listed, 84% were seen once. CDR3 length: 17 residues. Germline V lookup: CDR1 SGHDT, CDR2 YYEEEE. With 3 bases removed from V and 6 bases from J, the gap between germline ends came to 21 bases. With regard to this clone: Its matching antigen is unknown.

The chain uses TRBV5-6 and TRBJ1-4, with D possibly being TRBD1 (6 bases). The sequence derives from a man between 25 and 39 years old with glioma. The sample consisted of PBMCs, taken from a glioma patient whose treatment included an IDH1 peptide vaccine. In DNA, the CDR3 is TGTGCCAGCAGCTCTCAAACGATGACAGGACTTTATGAAAAACTGTTTTTT. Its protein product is CASSSQTMTGLYEKLFF. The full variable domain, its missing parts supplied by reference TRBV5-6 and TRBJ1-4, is DAGVTQSPTHLIKTRGQQVTLRCSPKSGHDTVSWYQQALGQGPQFIFQYYEEEERQRGNFPDRFSGHQFPNYSSELNVNALLLGDSALYLCASSSQTMTGLYEKLFFGSGTQLSVL.